This TCR beta chain was profiled in a study of T cells in narcolepsy. Assay: immunoSEQ multiplex PCR; the TCRdb copy retains only in-frame clones and omits some. The table shows 25,000 to 35,000 clones, with 65% to 90% occurring only once. Study conclusions and caveats: Some memory CD4+ repertoires had no autoreactive clone sequences. Comparing one patient's CSF and blood CD4+ clonotypes highlighted HCRT- and TRIB2-specific autoreactive clonotypes. Reportedly, autoreactive clonotypes were serially detected in patients' blood but not controls'.

In regard to this clone: Antigen: not known.

The CDR3 is made up of 15 amino acids. Trimming cost V 8 bases and J 1 base; bases outside gene matches: 11. In germline, CDR1 is SGHRS, CDR2 YFSETQ. Material for sequencing was CD45RA- memory CD4+ T cells from PBMCs. This chain links TRBV5-1 with TRBJ1-1, with 7 bases lining up with TRBD1. This TCR was sampled from a human donor with narcolepsy. The CDR3 coding sequence is TGCGCCAGTCGAGAGACAGGGAAACCGAACACTGAAGCTTTCTTT. It codes for CASRETGKPNTEAFF.